These T cell receptor beta chains were read from a single sample in a study of vaccination and CD4 T cells after COVID-19. The antigens for these receptors are not known. From the PCR reads, TCRdb called clonotypes with MiXCR, one entry per CDR3 protein. The table lists around 19,000 distinct CDR3 sequences, about half of them singletons. Sequencing was done on a sample of CD4+ T cells from blood, cultured in vitro. The receptor set was obtained from a human donor who had recovered from COVID-19. CDR3s include the opening cysteine and the closing phenylalanine or tryptophan. A D gene is named only where the DNA matches it firmly. For some rows the clone size is stated as once, few or many, or as a class when expanded; others skip it.

J gene: TRBJ1-4
clone size: NA
D gene: NA
V gene: TRBV20-1
CDR3 protein: CSARGPWGREKLFF
CDR3 DNA: TGCAGTGCTAGAGGACCCTGGGGTAGGGAAAAACTGTTTTTT

J gene: TRBJ2-3
clone size: NA
D gene: NA
V gene: TRBV29-1
CDR3 protein: CSVVGLGNTDTQYF
CDR3 DNA: TGCAGCGTTGTAGGCCTGGGCAACACAGATACGCAGTATTTT

J gene: TRBJ2-2
clone size: few
D gene: TRBD2
V gene: TRBV24-1
CDR3 protein: CATSQSSGSTGELFF
CDR3 DNA: TGTGCCACCAGCCAGTCTAGCGGGAGCACCGGGGAGCTGTTTTTT

J gene: TRBJ2-5
clone size: NA
D gene: NA
V gene: TRBV27
CDR3 protein: CASRGGQTQETQYF
CDR3 DNA: TGTGCCAGCAGGGGGGGACAGACCCAAGAGACCCAGTACTTC

J gene: TRBJ2-5
clone size: NA
D gene: TRBD2
V gene: TRBV11-3
CDR3 protein: CASSSFGGGEGETQYF
CDR3 DNA: TGTGCCAGCAGCTCATTCGGTGGAGGGGAGGGCGAGACCCAGTACTTC

J gene: TRBJ2-3
clone size: once
D gene: NA
V gene: TRBV27
CDR3 protein: CASRVRGYTDTQYF
CDR3 DNA: TGTGCCAGCAGGGTCAGGGGATACACAGATACGCAGTATTTT

J gene: TRBJ2-7
clone size: NA
D gene: TRBD2
V gene: TRBV2
CDR3 protein: CASTTSGRQGQYF
CDR3 DNA: TGTGCCAGCACTACTAGCGGGAGACAAGGGCAGTACTTC

J gene: TRBJ1-2
clone size: NA
D gene: NA
V gene: TRBV7-9
CDR3 protein: CASSPTVMNGYTF
CDR3 DNA: TGTGCCAGCAGCCCGACAGTTATGAATGGCTACACCTTC

J gene: TRBJ2-1
clone size: NA
D gene: NA
V gene: TRBV7-9
CDR3 protein: CASSLGSYNEQFF
CDR3 DNA: TGTGCCAGCAGCTTGGGCTCCTACAATGAGCAGTTCTTC

J gene: TRBJ2-1
clone size: NA
D gene: TRBD2
V gene: TRBV6-1
CDR3 protein: CASRTLLAGLTNEQFF
CDR3 DNA: TGTGCCAGCAGAACGTTACTAGCGGGGTTAACCAATGAGCAGTTCTTC

J gene: TRBJ1-6
clone size: NA
D gene: NA
V gene: TRBV28
CDR3 protein: CASSSYRGGNSPLHF
CDR3 DNA: TGTGCCAGCAGTTCTTACAGAGGAGGTAATTCACCCCTCCACTTT

J gene: TRBJ1-6
clone size: NA
D gene: TRBD1
V gene: TRBV5-4
CDR3 protein: CASSLDRDRRNSPLHF
CDR3 DNA: TGTGCCAGCAGCTTGGATCGGGACAGGAGGAATTCACCCCTCCACTTT

J gene: TRBJ1-1
clone size: few
D gene: NA
V gene: TRBV2
CDR3 protein: CASSEVETMNTEAFF
CDR3 DNA: TGTGCCAGCAGTGAAGTGGAAACTATGAACACTGAAGCTTTCTTT

J gene: TRBJ2-1
clone size: NA
D gene: NA
V gene: TRBV6-2/TRBV6-3
CDR3 protein: CASSPDNYNEQFF
CDR3 DNA: TGTGCCAGCAGCCCGGACAACTACAATGAGCAGTTCTTC

J gene: TRBJ2-5
clone size: few
D gene: TRBD2
V gene: TRBV6-1
CDR3 protein: CASSQRDRETQYF
CDR3 DNA: TGTGCCAGCAGCCAGCGGGACCGGGAGACCCAGTACTTC

J gene: TRBJ2-5
clone size: NA
D gene: TRBD1
V gene: TRBV7-2
CDR3 protein: CASSSAQQGAKETQYF
CDR3 DNA: TGTGCCAGCAGCTCCGCCCAACAGGGGGCGAAGGAGACCCAGTACTTC

J gene: TRBJ1-2
clone size: few
D gene: NA
V gene: TRBV24-1
CDR3 protein: CATSATGSFYGYTF
CDR3 DNA: TGTGCCACCAGTGCCACAGGGAGTTTCTATGGCTACACCTTC

J gene: TRBJ2-3
clone size: NA
D gene: TRBD2
V gene: TRBV7-9
CDR3 protein: CASRAGVADTQYF
CDR3 DNA: TGTGCCAGCAGAGCGGGAGTGGCAGATACGCAGTATTTT

J gene: TRBJ1-1
clone size: NA
D gene: NA
V gene: TRBV5-6
CDR3 protein: CASSLYSGGGTEAFF
CDR3 DNA: TGTGCCAGTAGCTTGTATAGCGGGGGAGGTACTGAAGCTTTCTTT

J gene: TRBJ2-3
clone size: few
D gene: NA
V gene: TRBV2
CDR3 protein: CASSDNSGPTTDTQYF
CDR3 DNA: TGTGCCAGCAGTGATAATAGCGGACCAACCACAGATACGCAGTATTTT

J gene: TRBJ1-2
clone size: NA
D gene: TRBD1
V gene: TRBV6-5
CDR3 protein: CASSYDGQGVYGYTF
CDR3 DNA: TGTGCCAGCAGTTACGACGGGCAGGGGGTTTATGGCTACACCTTC

J gene: TRBJ2-4
clone size: NA
D gene: NA
V gene: TRBV20-1
CDR3 protein: CSAPGPGAKNIQYF
CDR3 DNA: TGCAGTGCCCCCGGGCCCGGGGCCAAAAACATTCAGTACTTC

J gene: TRBJ2-5
clone size: once
D gene: TRBD1
V gene: TRBV24-1
CDR3 protein: CATSAESGGGEETQYF
CDR3 DNA: TGTGCCACCAGTGCTGAATCAGGGGGCGGGGAAGAGACCCAGTACTTC

J gene: TRBJ2-1
clone size: once
D gene: TRBD1
V gene: TRBV10-3
CDR3 protein: CAIRGELGQGENEQFF
CDR3 DNA: TGTGCCATCAGGGGGGAACTTGGACAGGGGGAGAATGAGCAGTTCTTC

J gene: TRBJ1-2
clone size: few
D gene: NA
V gene: TRBV21-1
CDR3 protein: CASSKAPKSPGQGASGYTF
CDR3 DNA: TGTGCCAGCAGCAAAGCTCCAAAATCCCCGGGACAGGGGGCTAGCGGCTACACCTTC

J gene: TRBJ2-2
clone size: few
D gene: TRBD1
V gene: TRBV5-4
CDR3 protein: CASSQGARNTGELFF
CDR3 DNA: TGTGCCAGCAGCCAGGGGGCGCGGAACACCGGGGAGCTGTTTTTT